This T cell receptor (beta chain) was retrieved from a study of identical twins. This clonotype was seen repeatedly, ten times or more. Its matching antigen is unknown. Study results and limitations: Within cord blood, abundant beta clonotypes carried fewer insertions, but memory repertoires showed no such trend. In beta out-of-frame sequences, the excess sharing between twins was weaker. It was out-of-frame TCR alpha sharing in monozygotic twins that models underestimated.

The authors used template switching to add a universal primer site and gave cDNA unique molecular identifiers. In TCRdb, the 5' RACE reads were re-called with MiXCR into one record per CDR3 protein. Of fewer than 250,000 distinct CDR3 sequences listed, 7.5% are singletons. The CDR3 has 14 amino acids. V lost 5 bases, J lost 0 bases, and 8 bases lay in between. Germline-derived CDR1 and CDR2 are SGHRS and YFSETQ. This same sample was also taken into another study, of yellow fever vaccine responses in identical twins.

The receptor comes from a woman between 18 and 30 years old in good health. The rearrangement links TRBV5-1 to TRBJ2-2, with D hard to call. Sample: CD8+ T cells sorted from blood. As DNA, the CDR3 is TGCGCCAGCAGTCCACCATCGAACACCGGGGAGCTGTTTTTT. Protein: CASSPPSNTGELFF.